This T cell receptor beta chain emerged from a study of Graves' ophthalmopathy and Graves' hyperthyroidism. General observations from the study: The 13-signature model separated ophthalmopathy from stable hyperthyroidism at around 88% sensitivity and around 81% specificity.

Moderate-to-severe activity, with CAS ≥3, NOSPECS ≥4 and duration under 3 months, characterized the donors with ophthalmopathy. Between the trimmed V and J ends, which lost 0 bases and 4 bases, there was a span of 15 bases. Germline V lookup: CDR1 SGHNT, CDR2 YYREEE (reference sequence). This CDR3 comprises 16 residues. In this sample, this clonotype turned up many times. The antigen is undetermined. RNA transcripts provided the template for amplifying TCR beta CDR3 regions. RT-PCR with HTBI primers came first, then second-round multiplex PCR. Each CDR3 protein is one row after TCRdb ran MiXCR on the multiplex PCR reads. Among around 40,000 distinct CDR3 sequences, about 51% were seen once, and the ten largest hold more than 15%.

The sequence was collected from an adult man with Graves' ophthalmopathy. The V and J genes are TRBV5-4 and TRBJ2-3; weak D call: TRBD1 (6 bases). Specimen: peripheral blood. The CDR3 DNA reads TGTGCCAGCAGCTTGGGCCCAGGGGTGTCGGCAGATACGCAGTATTTT. The encoded protein is CASSLGPGVSADTQYF. Combining the CDR3 with reference TRBV5-4 and TRBJ2-3 gives the whole variable domain ETGVTQSPTHLIKTRGQQVTLRCSSQSGHNTVSWYQQALGQGPQFIFQYYREEENGRGNFPPRFSGLQFPNYSSELNVNALELDDSALYLCASSLGPGVSADTQYFGPGTRLTVL.